The 13 T cell receptor beta chains reported below all come from one sample, sequenced in a study of T cells in localized non-small cell lung cancer. Using immunoSEQ multiplex PCR, the repertoire was profiled, and TCRdb retains in-frame clones only, with some absent. The table records roughly 5,800 clones, approximately 24% of them present only once. Sequenced here: lung tumor tissue, sampled before any cancer treatment. The receptors were sampled from a female donor aged 60 or older with stage I lung adenocarcinoma.

This clone rates as medium-sized. The chain joins TRBV6-8 to TRBJ2-7; D perhaps matches TRBD1 (5 bases). Germline-derived CDR1 and CDR2 are MNHGY and SAAAGT. Trimming left V 6 bases short and J 11 bases short, with 20 bases between. The CDR3 sequence is 13 residues long. The CDR3 reads CASRQDGPTTEYF. Here the CDR3 DNA reads TGTGCCAGCAGACAGGATGGACCTACGACGGAGTACTTC.

This clone has just a few counts. V is TRBV18 and J is TRBJ2-7, with a weak D call TRBD1 (5 bases). CDR1 and CDR2 from the germline V gene are KGHSH and LQKENI. The V gene lost 3 bases and the J gene lost 7 bases, with 16 bases spanning the gap. CDR3 length: 14 amino acids. In nucleotides, the CDR3 is TGTGCCAGCTCACCGCGGTCCAGGGATCAGGAGCAGTACTTC. Its protein product is CASSPRSRDQEQYF.

This clone was observed a handful of times. The rearrangement links TRBV28 to TRBJ1-2; D may be TRBD1 (6 bases). CDR3 length equals 15 residues. Germline CDR1 is MDHEN and CDR2 is SYDVKM. Trimming cost V 2 bases and J 3 bases, with 13 bases left between them. DNA for the CDR3: TGTGCCAGCAGTTTAGGGGGCCGGGGACACTATGGCTACACCTTC. Amino acids: CASSLGGRGHYGYTF.

The chain's CDR3 is CAWRPGQYSYEQYF. The CDR3, as DNA: TGTGCCTGGAGGCCGGGACAGTACTCCTACGAGCAGTACTTC. V usage is TRBV30 and J usage is TRBJ2-7, with 7 nucleotides matching TRBD1. V shed 3 bases, J shed 0 bases, and the junction held 5 bases outside the gene matches. CDR3 length: 14 residues. CDR1 is GTSNPN and CDR2 is SVGIG in the germline V gene (reference sequence).

There are a few counts of this clone. This chain uses TRBV11-3 with TRBJ1-1; a weak D match, TRBD1 (5 bases). V was trimmed by 0 bases and J by 11 bases, leaving 16 bases between them. Germline V CDR1 and CDR2: SGHNT, YENEEA. The CDR3 sequence is 14 residues long. The CDR3 sequence is CASSLEWQGDFAFF. CDR3 nucleotides: TGTGCCAGCAGCTTAGAGTGGCAGGGAGATTTCGCTTTCTTT.

The gene calls are TRBV11-3 and TRBJ2-5; 10 nucleotides line up with TRBD2. J was trimmed by 5 bases and V by 3 bases; bases with no gene match: 6. This CDR3 is 15 amino acids long. Looked up from germline, CDR1 is SGHNT and CDR2 is YENEEA. CDR3 DNA: TGTGCCAGCAGCTTGGCTAGCGGGAGCGGCGAGACCCAGTACTTC. Translating it yields CASSLASGSGETQYF.

The chain combines TRBV19 with TRBJ1-5; D is unresolved. The CDR3 has 16 amino acids. V lost 8 bases to trimming and J lost 1 base, with 18 bases between them. Looked up from germline, CDR1 is LNHDA and CDR2 is SQIVND (reference sequence). Here the CDR3 DNA reads TGTGCCAGTCGGGCATTCGGCCGACAAAGCAATCAGCCCCAGCATTTT. It encodes CASRAFGRQSNQPQHF.

V and J are TRBV6-8 and TRBJ2-1; D might be TRBD1 (6 bases). The CDR3 has 15 residues. Per germline, CDR1 MNHGY and CDR2 SAAAGT. Trimming left V 6 bases short and J 0 bases short, with 12 bases between. This chain's CDR3 is CASSPQGSSYNEQFF. CDR3 coding DNA: TGTGCCAGCAGCCCTCAGGGGAGCTCCTACAATGAGCAGTTCTTC.

This clone turned up a few times. This chain joins TRBV6-8 and TRBJ2-2; D is unresolved. The CDR3 is 13 amino acids. The ends were cut back, 4 bases at V and 3 bases at J, with 6 bases in the middle. From germline, CDR1 is MNHGY and CDR2 SAAAGT. In nucleotides, the CDR3 is TGTGCCAGCAGTTCACCTTACACCGGGGAGCTGTTTTTT. Residues: CASSSPYTGELFF.

The sample holds a few counts of this clone. The V call is TRBV19, the J call TRBJ2-1, with D perhaps given as TRBD1 or TRBD2 (5 bases each). The CDR3 is made up of 16 amino acids. Trimming took 3 bases from V and 3 from J, leaving 15 bases between them. Germline V gene lookup returns CDR1 LNHDA and CDR2 SQIVND (reference sequence). For the CDR3, the DNA is TGTGCCAGTAGTATTGCTTTAGGGGACCTCTACAATGAGCAGTTCTTC. Translated, it gives CASSIALGDLYNEQFF.

V is TRBV11-3 and J is TRBJ2-2, with 8 nucleotides matching TRBD2. Germline CDR1 is SGHNT and CDR2 is YENEEA. There are 16 residues in the CDR3. Trimming cost V 5 bases and J 2 bases; bases outside gene matches: 7. CDR3 nucleotides: TGTGCCAGCAGCCCCCAAGCGGGAGCCAACACCGGGGAGCTGTTTTTT. Its protein is CASSPQAGANTGELFF.

By share, this clone counts as medium-sized. The chain employs TRBV6-8 and TRBJ2-2; D gene ambiguous. The CDR3 loop spans 15 amino acids. V was pared by 5 bases and J by 0 bases, with 10 bases between. Germline loops: CDR1 MNHGY, CDR2 SAAAGT. Written as DNA, the CDR3 is TGTGCCAGCAGTCCTAAGAAAGCGAACACCGGGGAGCTGTTTTTT. Protein product: CASSPKKANTGELFF.

This CDR3 is CASSFYLNTGELFF. Here the CDR3 DNA reads TGTGCCAGCAGCTTCTACTTAAACACCGGGGAGCTGTTTTTT. This chain connects TRBV11-3 to TRBJ2-2, with D hard to call. Between the trimmed V and J ends, which lost 3 bases and 2 bases, there was a span of 7 bases. The CDR3 covers 14 residues. Germline V gene sequence: CDR1 SGHNT, CDR2 YENEEA. The whole variable domain, filled in from reference TRBV11-3 and TRBJ2-2, reads EAGVVQSPRYKIIEKKQPVAFWCNPISGHNTLYWYLQNLGQGPELLIRYENEEAVDDSQLPKDRFSAERLKGVDSTLKIQPAELGDSAVYLCASSFYLNTGELFFGEGSRLTVL.